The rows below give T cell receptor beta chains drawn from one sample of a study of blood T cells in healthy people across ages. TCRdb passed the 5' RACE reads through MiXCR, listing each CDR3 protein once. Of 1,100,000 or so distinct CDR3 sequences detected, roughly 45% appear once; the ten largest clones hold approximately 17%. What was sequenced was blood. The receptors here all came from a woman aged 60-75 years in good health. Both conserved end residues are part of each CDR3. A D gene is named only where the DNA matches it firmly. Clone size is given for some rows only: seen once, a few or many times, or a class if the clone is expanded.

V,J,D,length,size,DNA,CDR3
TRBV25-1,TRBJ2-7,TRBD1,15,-,TGTGCCAGCAGTGACCGGGACAGTCAGTCCTACGAGCAGTACTTC,CASSDRDSQSYEQYF
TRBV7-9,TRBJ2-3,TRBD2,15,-,TGTGCCAGCAGCTCCGGGACTAGCGGGCCAGATACGCAGTATTTT,CASSSGTSGPDTQYF
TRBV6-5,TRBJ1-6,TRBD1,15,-,TGTGCCAGCAGTTACTCAACAGGGGGTACGGGAACCCTCCACTTT,CASSYSTGGTGTLHF
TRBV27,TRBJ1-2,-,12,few,TGTGCCAGCCTTAGTTATAACTATGGCTACACCTTC,CASLSYNYGYTF
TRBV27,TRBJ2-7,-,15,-,TGTGCCAGCAGTTTATGCCGGCCTAGGGGGGGAGAGCAGTACTTC,CASSLCRPRGGEQYF
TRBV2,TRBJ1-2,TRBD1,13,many,TGTGCCAGCAGCTGGGGACAGACCTATGGCTACACCTTC,CASSWGQTYGYTF
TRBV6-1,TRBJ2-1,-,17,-,TGTGCCAGCAGCGAAATCAGAGGACAGTCCTCCTACAATGAGCAGTTCTTC,CASSEIRGQSSYNEQFF
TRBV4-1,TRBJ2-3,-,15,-,TGCGCCAGCAGCCCGTCCCCGAAGGTGACAGATACGCAGTATTTT,CASSPSPKVTDTQYF
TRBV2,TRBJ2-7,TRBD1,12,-,TGTGCAAACCGGGACAGGGCCTACGAGCAGTACTTC,CANRDRAYEQYF
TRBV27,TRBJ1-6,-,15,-,TGTGCCAGCAGTACGACGGGTGGCTATAATTCACCCCTCCACTTT,CASSTTGGYNSPLHF
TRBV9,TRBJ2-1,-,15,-,TGTGCCAGCAGCGTAGCGGCGGCGCAGAACAATGAGCAGTTCTTC,CASSVAAAQNNEQFF
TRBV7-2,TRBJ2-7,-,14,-,TGTGCCAGCACCGAGGCCAGGGGCCCCTACGAGCAGTACTTC,CASTEARGPYEQYF
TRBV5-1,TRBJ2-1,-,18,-,TGCGCCAGCAGCTTACGGACCCCCGGAAGGGGGTCCTACAATGAGCAGTTCTTC,CASSLRTPGRGSYNEQFF
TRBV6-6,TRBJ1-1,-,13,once,TGTGCCAGCAGTTACTCACTCGACAGTGAAGCTTTCTTT,CASSYSLDSEAFF
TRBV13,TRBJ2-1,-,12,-,TGTGCCAGCAGCTCCGAGTCGGATGAGCAGTTCTTC,CASSSESDEQFF
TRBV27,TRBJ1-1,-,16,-,TGTGCCAGCAGTAGTGACAAGGTTGGCCTGAACACTGAAGCTTTCTTT,CASSSDKVGLNTEAFF
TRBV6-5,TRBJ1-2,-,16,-,TGTGCCAGCAGTTCCGACGGACACGAAGGGAACTATGGCTACACCTTC,CASSSDGHEGNYGYTF
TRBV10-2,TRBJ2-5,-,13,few,TGCGCCAGCAGTGAGTCACTAGCCGGGACCCAGTACTTC,CASSESLAGTQYF
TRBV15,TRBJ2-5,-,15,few,TGTGCCACCAGCAGAGTAGCCGGTTGGGCGGAGACCCAGTACTTC,CATSRVAGWAETQYF
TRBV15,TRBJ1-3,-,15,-,TGTGCCACCAGCAGAGATCTAAAGGGAGGAAACACCATATATTTT,CATSRDLKGGNTIYF
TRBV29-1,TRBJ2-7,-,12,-,TGCAGCGTAGACAACTCCTACAATGAGCAGTACTTC,CSVDNSYNEQYF
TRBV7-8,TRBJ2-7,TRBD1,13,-,TGTGTCAGCAGCTCTACAGGGGGCTACGAGCAGTACTTC,CVSSSTGGYEQYF
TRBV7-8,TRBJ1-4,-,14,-,TGTGCCAGCAGCTCAGTCGGGGTCGGTGAAAAACTGTTTTTT,CASSSVGVGEKLFF
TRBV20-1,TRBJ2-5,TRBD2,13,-,TGCAGTGCTAGAGGGGGAGGGGCCGAGACCCAGTACTTC,CSARGGGAETQYF
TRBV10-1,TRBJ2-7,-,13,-,TGCGCCAGCAGTGAGTCCTTCCGGGGGGAGCAGTACTTC,CASSESFRGEQYF
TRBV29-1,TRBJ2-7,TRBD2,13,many,TGCAGCGTTGAAACGGGAGGCTCCTACGAGCAGTACTTC,CSVETGGSYEQYF
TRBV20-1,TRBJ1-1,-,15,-,TGCAGTGCTAGGGGCCGCAGGGAGAGTAGCACTGAAGCTTTCTTT,CSARGRRESSTEAFF
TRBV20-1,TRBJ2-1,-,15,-,TGCAGTGCTAGAGATCGGGGACGGGGCCTCAATGGGCAGTTCTTC,CSARDRGRGLNGQFF
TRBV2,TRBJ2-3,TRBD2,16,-,TGTGCCAGCAAAAGGAATTTAGCGGGAAGCACAGATACGCAGTATTTT,CASKRNLAGSTDTQYF
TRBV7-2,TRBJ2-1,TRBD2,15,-,TGTGCCAGCAGCTTATCAGGACTAGCAGACAATGAGCAGTTCTTC,CASSLSGLADNEQFF
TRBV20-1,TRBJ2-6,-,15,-,TGCAGTGCCCCCTGGTGGAGCTCTGGGGCCAACGTCCTGACTTTC,CSAPWWSSGANVLTF
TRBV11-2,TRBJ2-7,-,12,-,TGTGCCAGCTCTCGGTGGGCCTACGAGCAGTACTTC,CASSRWAYEQYF
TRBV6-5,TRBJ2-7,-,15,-,TGTGCCAGCAGTTACTCGAGGCTGAACTCCTACGAGCAGTACTTC,CASSYSRLNSYEQYF
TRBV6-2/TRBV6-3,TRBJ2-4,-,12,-,TGTGCCAGCAGTTTACCCGGGACGACTAAGTACTTC,CASSLPGTTKYF
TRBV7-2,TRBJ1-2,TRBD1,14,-,TGTGCCAGCAGCTTAGATCCCCGACAGGGGGGATACACCTTC,CASSLDPRQGGYTF
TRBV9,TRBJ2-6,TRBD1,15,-,TGTGCCAGCAGCGCCCAGGGGGCTGGGGCCAACGTCCTGACTTTC,CASSAQGAGANVLTF
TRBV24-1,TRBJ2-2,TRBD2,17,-,TGTGCCACCATAATTAGCGGGAGCCCTGCGAACACCGGGGAGCTGTTTTTT,CATIISGSPANTGELFF
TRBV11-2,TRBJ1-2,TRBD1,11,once,TGTGCCAGCAGCCAACAGGGGCGACACACCTTC,CASSQQGRHTF
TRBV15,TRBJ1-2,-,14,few,TGTGCCACCAGCAGAGATAGGTCAGGGGTTGGCTACACCTTC,CATSRDRSGVGYTF
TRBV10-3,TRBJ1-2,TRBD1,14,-,TGTGCCATCAGAGACAGGGTCGACGGCTATGGCTACACCTTC,CAIRDRVDGYGYTF
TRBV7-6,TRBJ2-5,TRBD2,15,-,TGTGCCAGCAGTCAGACTAGCACCCTAGGATGGACCCAGTACTTC,CASSQTSTLGWTQYF
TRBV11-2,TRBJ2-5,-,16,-,TGTGCCAGCAGCTTAGATCTACAGGGGCGGGGAGAGACCCAGTACTTC,CASSLDLQGRGETQYF